This record looks at one TCR beta chain sequence and its context. CDR3 length: 13 amino acids. The V and J ends lost 4 bases and 5 bases respectively, with 11 bases between them. Per germline, CDR1 SGHTA and CDR2 FQGNSA. This sample stems from a study of radiotherapy plus CTLA-4 blockade in lung cancer. Repertoires were generated with immunoSEQ multiplex PCR, while TCRdb's copy carries only in-frame clones and drops some. The sample lists approximately 41,000 clones; more than 65% were seen once. Sequenced material: peripheral blood, taken from a patient treated with radiotherapy plus ipilimumab. This TCR derives from a human donor with non-small cell lung cancer who had stable disease on radiotherapy plus ipilimumab. This chain links TRBV7-2 with TRBJ2-5; the D gene is possibly TRBD2 (6 bases). The CDR3 DNA reads TGTGCCAGCAGCTGGGGGGTTCCGGAGACCCAGTACTTC. Amino acids: CASSWGVPETQYF.